The 15 T cell receptor beta chains given below trace back to one sample, sequenced in a study of monozygotic twins with inflammatory bowel disease. TCRdb reprocessed the 5' RACE reads and reports one entry per CDR3 protein, with no DNA. The sample totals around 400,000 distinct CDR3 sequences. Sequencing input: blood. The receptors originated from a human donor with ulcerative colitis or Crohn's disease, or a healthy co-twin of an affected twin (not recorded which).

This chain connects TRBV15 to TRBJ2-1; TCRdb lists TRBD1, though no DNA is available to test this call. The germline V gene encodes CDR1 LNHNV and CDR2 YYDKDF (reference sequence). This CDR3 is 18 amino acids long. CDR3 in amino acids: CATSGLGTRIHNHNEQFF. Looking up the rest from reference TRBV15 and TRBJ2-1 gives the full variable domain: DAMVIQNPRYQVTQFGKPVTLSCSQTLNHNVMYWYQQKSSQAPKLLFHYYDKDFNNEADTPDNFQSRRPNTSFCFLDIRSPGLGDTAMYLCATSGLGTRIHNHNEQFFGPGTRLTVL.

The CDR3 sequence is CSARTSGGYNEQFF. The gene calls are TRBV20-1 and TRBJ2-1; TCRdb's assignment of TRBD2 cannot be checked, as there is no DNA. Germline CDR1 is DFQATT and CDR2 is SNEGSKA (reference sequence). The CDR3 totals 14 residues.

The chain joins TRBV20-1 to TRBJ1-2; there is no DNA to check the TCRdb D call of TRBD1. The CDR3 consists of 13 residues. Germline V gene lookup returns CDR1 DFQATT and CDR2 SNEGSKA (reference sequence). The CDR3 region is CSEGGQGAGGYTF.

The V and J genes are TRBV11-2 and TRBJ2-2; without DNA, the TCRdb call of TRBD2 cannot be checked. Germline CDR1 and CDR2: SGHAT and FQNNGV. The CDR3 spans 14 residues. The CDR3 reads CATKLAGRTGELFF.

The chain employs TRBV6-2 or TRBV6-3 and TRBJ1-1; TCRdb names TRBD1, which stays unverified in the absence of DNA. Germline lookup yields CDR1 MNHEY and CDR2 SVGEGT. The CDR3 is 13 amino acids. The chain's CDR3 is CASSGGWDTEAFF.

V is TRBV27 and J is TRBJ1-5; TCRdb indicates TRBD1, and absent DNA this call remains unverified. The CDR3 is 17 amino acids. The germline CDR1 and CDR2 sequences are MNHEY and SMNVEV (reference sequence). The CDR3 loop reads CASSLEAPNYSNQPQHF.

This sequence joins TRBV10-3 and TRBJ2-7; the TRBD1 assignment by TCRdb is unverifiable without DNA. Germline CDR1 and CDR2: ENHRY and SYGVKD. This CDR3 region has 12 residues. The CDR3 protein is CAISEVGGKQYF.

J is TRBJ1-5 and V is TRBV12-3 or TRBV12-4; the D call of TRBD1 rests on TCRdb alone, since no DNA is present to check it. CDR3 length: 16 residues. The CDR3 protein is CASSPTGGVGRQPQHF.

The CDR3 sequence is CASSLGLAYSQETQYF. The rearrangement joins TRBV5-5 to TRBJ2-5; no DNA is available, so the TRBD2 call from TCRdb remains unchecked. Germline CDR1 and CDR2: SGHKS and YYEKEE (reference sequence). This CDR3 has 16 amino acids.

The J gene is TRBJ1-1, the V gene TRBV7-2. Germline CDR1 is SGHTA and CDR2 is FQGNSA. CDR3 length: 13 amino acids. The CDR3 region is CASSPRTAREAFF.

CDR3 amino acids: CASSLGDRPILADF. J is TRBJ2-7 and V is TRBV7-9; no DNA is available, so the TRBD1 call from TCRdb remains unchecked. Germline-derived CDR1 and CDR2 are SEHNR and FQNEAQ (reference sequence). The CDR3 is made up of 14 amino acids.

The chain carries TRBV9 and TRBJ1-3; the D gene TCRdb calls, TRBD1, cannot be checked with no DNA. Germline V gene lookup returns CDR1 SGDLS and CDR2 YYNGEE. The CDR3 is made up of 16 amino acids. CDR3 sequence reads: CASSPPVGSPRDTIYF.

V and J are TRBV10-2 and TRBJ1-6. The germline gives CDR1 WSHSY, CDR2 SAAADI. This CDR3 comprises 14 residues. The CDR3 reads CASSEWTGDSPLHF.

This chain joins TRBV28 and TRBJ2-1. This CDR3 is built from 16 residues. Germline lookup yields CDR1 MDHEN and CDR2 SYDVKM. The chain's CDR3 is CASSLISGTPHNEQFF.

The chain joins TRBV6-2 or TRBV6-3 to TRBJ2-7. Germline CDR1 reads MNHEY; CDR2 reads SVGEGT. This CDR3 region has 14 residues. CDR3 loop: CASSSPILTEEQYF.